There are many counts of the clone carrying this TCR beta chain. Its target is not known. MiXCR, run by TCRdb on the RACE reads, gives a single entry per CDR3 protein. Of about 80,000 distinct CDR3 sequences in the sample, 11% were seen once. This sample was taken from a study of human T cells and chemical hapten exposure. Study context: Chiefly women, the patients showed alopecia areata, totalis or universalis. Yields of TCR per sample differed, chiefly owing to small differences in pooled library volume.

The CDR3 contains 14 residues. The ends were cut back, 0 bases at V and 4 bases at J, with 9 bases in the middle. CDR1 is MNHEY and CDR2 is SMNVEV in the germline V gene (reference sequence). Study-wide findings and caveats: Donors were affected by alopecia, so their immune reaction might vary from that of healthy individuals. TCRs at a frequency above 1 in 1000 stayed unchanged with DPC sensitization.

Documented time point: patch test 2, 6 weeks after DPC sensitization. Specified treatment: therapeutic diphenylcyclopropenone sensitization with weekly scalp DPC. Sample: whole blood, taken in connection with sensitization to the hapten diphenylcyclopropenone (DPC). V and J are TRBV27 and TRBJ1-2; D might be TRBD1 (5 bases). The sequence was collected from a man between 18 and 29 years old with alopecia areata. Some clones in this sample may be carry-over from other donors' samples. The CDR3 DNA reads TGTGCCAGCAGTTTATCATGGGGGACCTATGGCTACACCTTC. Translating it yields CASSLSWGTYGYTF.